This is a list of T cell receptor beta chains from one sample in a study of OX40 agonist ivuxolimab in advanced cancers. Sequencing was performed with immunoSEQ multiplex PCR; in TCRdb, only in-frame clones are kept and a portion is missing. This table has about 28,000 clones, 80% to 90% appearing once. Material: CD4+ or CD8+ T cells sorted from blood, obtained in a trial of the OX40 agonist ivuxolimab. These TCRs come from an adult with an advanced solid tumor such as melanoma, head and neck, liver or kidney cancer. The CDR3 runs from the conserved cysteine through the conserved F or W. A D gene is named only where the DNA matches it firmly. Expanded clones are given a class, and other clones once, few, many or no size at all.

d_call: TRBD2
clone_size: -
v_call: TRBV7-6
j_call: TRBJ2-7
cdr3_aa: CASSLLLAGVEQYF
cdr3_nt: TGTGCCAGCAGCTTACTGCTAGCGGGAGTCGAGCAGTACTTC

d_call: -
clone_size: -
v_call: TRBV7-9
j_call: TRBJ2-1
cdr3_aa: CASSLGDYYNEQFF
cdr3_nt: TGTGCCAGCAGCTTAGGTGACTACTACAATGAGCAGTTCTTC

d_call: -
clone_size: -
v_call: TRBV28
j_call: TRBJ1-2
cdr3_aa: CASSLLGERGYTF
cdr3_nt: TGTGCCAGCAGTTTATTAGGGGAGAGGGGCTACACCTTC

d_call: TRBD1
clone_size: -
v_call: TRBV4-1
j_call: TRBJ1-5
cdr3_aa: CASSLSGTGNKPQHF
cdr3_nt: TGCGCCAGCAGCCTAAGTGGGACAGGGAATAAGCCCCAGCATTTT

d_call: -
clone_size: -
v_call: TRBV2
j_call: TRBJ2-1
cdr3_aa: CASSEQAAGGGNEQFF
cdr3_nt: TGTGCCAGCAGTGAACAGGCGGCAGGGGGAGGTAATGAGCAGTTCTTC

d_call: -
clone_size: -
v_call: TRBV10-3
j_call: TRBJ1-6
cdr3_aa: CAISEGRDRRVNSPLHF
cdr3_nt: TGTGCCATCAGTGAGGGGAGGGACCGGCGGGTTAATTCACCCCTCCACTTT

d_call: TRBD2
clone_size: -
v_call: TRBV28
j_call: TRBJ2-7
cdr3_aa: CASSLLAGVLYEQYF
cdr3_nt: TGTGCCAGCAGTTTATTGGCGGGAGTCCTCTACGAGCAGTACTTC

d_call: TRBD2
clone_size: few
v_call: TRBV6-4
j_call: TRBJ2-1
cdr3_aa: CASSDSSGSYNEQFF
cdr3_nt: TGTGCCAGCAGTGACTCTAGCGGGAGCTACAATGAGCAGTTCTTC

d_call: -
clone_size: few
v_call: TRBV29-1
j_call: TRBJ1-5
cdr3_aa: CSARSENQPQHF
cdr3_nt: TGCAGCGCCCGGAGCGAGAATCAGCCCCAGCATTTT

d_call: -
clone_size: -
v_call: TRBV28
j_call: TRBJ1-1
cdr3_aa: CASRYTRGTEAFF
cdr3_nt: TGTGCCAGCAGGTACACCCGTGGGACTGAAGCTTTCTTT

d_call: -
clone_size: -
v_call: TRBV25-1
j_call: TRBJ2-7
cdr3_aa: CASRATGPYEQYF
cdr3_nt: TGTGCCAGCAGAGCAACAGGGCCCTACGAGCAGTACTTC

d_call: -
clone_size: -
v_call: TRBV29-1
j_call: TRBJ2-1
cdr3_aa: CSVEETYNEQFF
cdr3_nt: TGCAGCGTTGAAGAAACCTACAATGAGCAGTTCTTC

d_call: TRBD2
clone_size: -
v_call: TRBV27
j_call: TRBJ2-7
cdr3_aa: CASSGTSGIHEQYF
cdr3_nt: TGTGCCAGCAGTGGGACTAGCGGAATTCACGAGCAGTACTTC

d_call: -
clone_size: -
v_call: TRBV4-2
j_call: TRBJ2-7
cdr3_aa: CASSQDRGGYEQYF
cdr3_nt: TGTGCCAGCAGCCAAGACAGGGGTGGCTACGAGCAGTACTTC

d_call: -
clone_size: medium-sized
v_call: TRBV6-4
j_call: TRBJ2-2
cdr3_aa: CASSAANTGELFF
cdr3_nt: TGTGCCAGCAGTGCAGCGAACACCGGGGAGCTGTTTTTT

d_call: TRBD2
clone_size: -
v_call: TRBV29-1
j_call: TRBJ2-4
cdr3_aa: CSGAGETKNIQYF
cdr3_nt: TGCAGCGGGGCGGGAGAAACCAAAAACATTCAGTACTTC

d_call: TRBD2
clone_size: -
v_call: TRBV7-3
j_call: TRBJ2-3
cdr3_aa: CASSSPGLAGEDTQYF
cdr3_nt: TGTGCCAGCAGCTCGCCGGGACTAGCGGGAGAGGATACGCAGTATTTT

d_call: -
clone_size: -
v_call: TRBV7-9
j_call: TRBJ2-5
cdr3_aa: CASSLAIGSPRETQYF
cdr3_nt: TGTGCCAGCAGCTTAGCCATAGGTTCCCCTCGTGAGACCCAGTACTTC

d_call: TRBD1
clone_size: -
v_call: TRBV27
j_call: TRBJ1-1
cdr3_aa: CASSLTGGLTEAFF
cdr3_nt: TGTGCCAGCAGTCTCACAGGGGGGTTGACTGAAGCTTTCTTT

d_call: TRBD1
clone_size: -
v_call: TRBV7-2
j_call: TRBJ2-5
cdr3_aa: CASSLPLTGGETQYF
cdr3_nt: TGTGCCAGCAGCTTACCCCTGACAGGGGGAGAGACCCAGTACTTC

d_call: TRBD1
clone_size: few
v_call: TRBV19
j_call: TRBJ1-5
cdr3_aa: CASSITGGSNQPQHF
cdr3_nt: TGTGCCAGTAGTATTACAGGGGGCAGCAATCAGCCCCAGCATTTT

d_call: TRBD2
clone_size: -
v_call: TRBV29-1
j_call: TRBJ2-3
cdr3_aa: CSADGLAGDTDTQYF
cdr3_nt: TGCAGCGCCGACGGACTAGCGGGGGACACAGATACGCAGTATTTT

d_call: -
clone_size: once
v_call: TRBV28
j_call: TRBJ2-1
cdr3_aa: CASVLSGGMRTWGSYNEQFF
cdr3_nt: TGTGCCAGTGTGTTGTCGGGCGGGATGAGAACGTGGGGCTCCTACAATGAGCAGTTCTTC

d_call: TRBD1
clone_size: -
v_call: TRBV13
j_call: TRBJ2-7
cdr3_aa: CASSVWTGVSPDEQYF
cdr3_nt: TGTGCCAGCAGCGTCTGGACAGGGGTTTCGCCCGACGAGCAGTACTTC

d_call: TRBD2
clone_size: -
v_call: TRBV27
j_call: TRBJ2-5
cdr3_aa: CASSSTSAYRGGETQYF
cdr3_nt: TGTGCCAGCAGTTCGACTAGCGCCTATAGGGGGGGAGAGACCCAGTACTTC

d_call: TRBD2
clone_size: -
v_call: TRBV4-2
j_call: TRBJ2-3
cdr3_aa: CASSHVLAGAHRGGTDTQYF
cdr3_nt: TGTGCCAGCAGCCATGTGCTAGCGGGAGCCCATCGAGGGGGCACAGATACGCAGTATTTT

d_call: TRBD1
clone_size: -
v_call: TRBV28
j_call: TRBJ2-3
cdr3_aa: CASSLKTGGAEDTQYF
cdr3_nt: TGTGCCAGCAGTTTGAAAACAGGGGGCGCCGAAGATACGCAGTATTTT

d_call: TRBD2
clone_size: -
v_call: TRBV15
j_call: TRBJ2-3
cdr3_aa: CATSRDGGLAGFVDTQYF
cdr3_nt: TGTGCCACCAGCAGAGACGGGGGACTAGCGGGATTCGTGGATACGCAGTATTTT

d_call: -
clone_size: -
v_call: TRBV28
j_call: TRBJ2-7
cdr3_aa: CASSLPGIVEQYF
cdr3_nt: TGTGCCAGCAGTTTACCCGGGATTGTCGAGCAGTACTTC

d_call: -
clone_size: -
v_call: TRBV13
j_call: TRBJ2-7
cdr3_aa: CASSLGQNSYEQYF
cdr3_nt: TGTGCCAGCAGCTTAGGACAGAACTCCTACGAGCAGTACTTC

d_call: -
clone_size: -
v_call: TRBV30
j_call: TRBJ2-6
cdr3_aa: CALSSSGANVLTF
cdr3_nt: TGTGCCTTATCATCCTCTGGGGCCAACGTCCTGACTTTC

d_call: -
clone_size: -
v_call: TRBV7-9
j_call: TRBJ1-1
cdr3_aa: CASSLTGNTEAFF
cdr3_nt: TGTGCCAGCAGCTTAACCGGGAACACTGAAGCTTTCTTT

d_call: -
clone_size: -
v_call: TRBV5-5
j_call: TRBJ2-5
cdr3_aa: CASSLAETGLGETQYF
cdr3_nt: TGTGCCAGCAGCTTGGCTGAGACGGGGCTAGGGGAGACCCAGTACTTC

d_call: -
clone_size: -
v_call: TRBV15
j_call: TRBJ2-7
cdr3_aa: CATSRDLGSYEQYF
cdr3_nt: TGTGCCACCAGCAGAGATCTGGGTAGCTACGAGCAGTACTTC

d_call: TRBD1
clone_size: -
v_call: TRBV9
j_call: TRBJ2-2
cdr3_aa: CASRHMGQGTTGELFF
cdr3_nt: TGTGCCAGCAGACACATGGGACAGGGGACGACCGGGGAGCTGTTTTTT

d_call: TRBD2
clone_size: -
v_call: TRBV11-1
j_call: TRBJ2-7
cdr3_aa: CASSLGGGGAYEQYF
cdr3_nt: TGTGCCAGCAGCTTGGGCGGGGGGGGAGCCTACGAGCAGTACTTC

d_call: -
clone_size: -
v_call: TRBV14
j_call: TRBJ2-1
cdr3_aa: CASSQGLPSSYNEQFF
cdr3_nt: TGTGCCAGCAGCCAAGGACTGCCGAGCTCCTACAATGAGCAGTTCTTC

d_call: -
clone_size: -
v_call: TRBV4-1
j_call: TRBJ1-1
cdr3_aa: CASSHREEAFF
cdr3_nt: TGCGCCAGCAGCCACAGGGAAGAAGCTTTCTTT

d_call: -
clone_size: -
v_call: TRBV6-5
j_call: TRBJ2-2
cdr3_aa: CASSYTRGPAGELFF
cdr3_nt: TGTGCCAGCAGTTACACCAGGGGCCCCGCCGGGGAGCTGTTTTTT

d_call: TRBD2
clone_size: -
v_call: TRBV7-3
j_call: TRBJ2-7
cdr3_aa: CASSQNSGTSAYEQYF
cdr3_nt: TGTGCCAGCAGCCAAAACTCCGGGACTAGCGCATACGAGCAGTACTTC

d_call: -
clone_size: -
v_call: TRBV5-8
j_call: TRBJ1-1
cdr3_aa: CASSLDPDTEAFF
cdr3_nt: TGTGCCAGCAGCTTGGACCCAGACACTGAAGCTTTCTTT

d_call: -
clone_size: -
v_call: TRBV6-6
j_call: TRBJ2-1
cdr3_aa: CASSYGAGSYNEQFF
cdr3_nt: TGTGCCAGCAGTTACGGGGCAGGCTCCTACAATGAGCAGTTCTTC

d_call: -
clone_size: -
v_call: TRBV9
j_call: TRBJ2-1
cdr3_aa: CASGGKARNEQFF
cdr3_nt: TGTGCCAGCGGCGGGAAGGCTCGGAATGAGCAGTTCTTC

d_call: -
clone_size: few
v_call: TRBV7-9
j_call: TRBJ2-7
cdr3_aa: CASSLDNRYEQYF
cdr3_nt: TGTGCCAGCAGCTTGGACAATCGGTACGAGCAGTACTTC

d_call: TRBD1
clone_size: once
v_call: TRBV5-1
j_call: TRBJ2-2
cdr3_aa: CASSRGQGETGELFF
cdr3_nt: TGCGCCAGCAGCCGGGGACAGGGTGAGACCGGGGAGCTGTTTTTT

d_call: TRBD2
clone_size: -
v_call: TRBV7-8
j_call: TRBJ2-1
cdr3_aa: CASSPHLLAGEQFF
cdr3_nt: TGTGCCAGCAGCCCCCACCTACTAGCGGGAGAGCAGTTCTTC

d_call: TRBD1
clone_size: once
v_call: TRBV30
j_call: TRBJ2-4
cdr3_aa: CACPIFRDRGQIAKNIQYF
cdr3_nt: TGTGCCTGTCCCATTTTCCGGGACAGGGGGCAAATAGCCAAAAACATTCAGTACTTC

d_call: -
clone_size: -
v_call: TRBV6-1
j_call: TRBJ1-3
cdr3_aa: CASRDGPGDTIYF
cdr3_nt: TGTGCCAGCAGGGATGGGCCAGGAGACACCATATATTTT

d_call: -
clone_size: few
v_call: TRBV28
j_call: TRBJ2-7
cdr3_aa: CASSFSMTNPVREQYF
cdr3_nt: TGTGCCAGCAGTTTTTCGATGACTAACCCCGTTCGCGAGCAGTACTTC

d_call: -
clone_size: -
v_call: TRBV19
j_call: TRBJ1-1
cdr3_aa: CASSIAMNTEAFF
cdr3_nt: TGTGCCAGTAGTATAGCCATGAACACTGAAGCTTTCTTT

d_call: -
clone_size: -
v_call: TRBV10-1
j_call: TRBJ1-5
cdr3_aa: CASSEDPCNQPQHF
cdr3_nt: TGCGCCAGCAGTGAGGATCCCTGCAATCAGCCCCAGCATTTT

d_call: TRBD2
clone_size: -
v_call: TRBV7-2
j_call: TRBJ2-3
cdr3_aa: CASSQDLAGGPDTQYF
cdr3_nt: TGTGCCAGCAGCCAAGATCTAGCGGGAGGGCCAGATACGCAGTATTTT

d_call: -
clone_size: -
v_call: TRBV4-1
j_call: TRBJ2-3
cdr3_aa: CASSLSRGTDTQYF
cdr3_nt: TGCGCCAGCAGCTTGAGTCGGGGAACAGATACGCAGTATTTT

d_call: TRBD2
clone_size: -
v_call: TRBV5-1
j_call: TRBJ2-5
cdr3_aa: CASSLVPGGGQETQYF
cdr3_nt: TGCGCCAGCAGCTTGGTACCGGGAGGGGGTCAAGAGACCCAGTACTTC

d_call: TRBD1
clone_size: -
v_call: TRBV2
j_call: TRBJ2-7
cdr3_aa: CASKTGGDEQYF
cdr3_nt: TGTGCCAGCAAGACAGGGGGCGACGAGCAGTACTTC

d_call: -
clone_size: -
v_call: TRBV28
j_call: TRBJ2-7
cdr3_aa: CASSLVGQAYEQYF
cdr3_nt: TGTGCCAGCAGTTTGGTAGGGCAGGCCTACGAGCAGTACTTC

d_call: -
clone_size: few
v_call: TRBV2
j_call: TRBJ1-5
cdr3_aa: CASSEVGGYQPQHF
cdr3_nt: TGTGCCAGCAGTGAAGTTGGGGGTTATCAGCCCCAGCATTTT

d_call: -
clone_size: -
v_call: TRBV29-1
j_call: TRBJ2-2
cdr3_aa: CSVTRENTGELFF
cdr3_nt: TGCAGCGTTACCCGGGAGAACACCGGGGAGCTGTTTTTT

d_call: -
clone_size: -
v_call: TRBV6-1
j_call: TRBJ2-5
cdr3_aa: CASGFGNQETQYF
cdr3_nt: TGTGCCAGCGGGTTTGGTAACCAAGAGACCCAGTACTTC